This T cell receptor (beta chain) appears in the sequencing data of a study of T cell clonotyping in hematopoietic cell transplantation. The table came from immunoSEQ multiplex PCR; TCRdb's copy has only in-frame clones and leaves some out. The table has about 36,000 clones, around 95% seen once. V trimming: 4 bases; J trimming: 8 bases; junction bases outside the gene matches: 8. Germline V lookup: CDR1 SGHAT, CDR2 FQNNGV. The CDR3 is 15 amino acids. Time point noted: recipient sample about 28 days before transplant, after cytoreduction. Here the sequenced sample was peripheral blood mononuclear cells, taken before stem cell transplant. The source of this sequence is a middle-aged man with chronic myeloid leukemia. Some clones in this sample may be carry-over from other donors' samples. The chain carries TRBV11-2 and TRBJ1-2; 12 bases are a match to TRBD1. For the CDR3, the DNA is TGTGCCAGCAGCTCGGGGGGGACAGGGGGCTTAGGCTACACCTTC. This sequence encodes CASSSGGTGGLGYTF.